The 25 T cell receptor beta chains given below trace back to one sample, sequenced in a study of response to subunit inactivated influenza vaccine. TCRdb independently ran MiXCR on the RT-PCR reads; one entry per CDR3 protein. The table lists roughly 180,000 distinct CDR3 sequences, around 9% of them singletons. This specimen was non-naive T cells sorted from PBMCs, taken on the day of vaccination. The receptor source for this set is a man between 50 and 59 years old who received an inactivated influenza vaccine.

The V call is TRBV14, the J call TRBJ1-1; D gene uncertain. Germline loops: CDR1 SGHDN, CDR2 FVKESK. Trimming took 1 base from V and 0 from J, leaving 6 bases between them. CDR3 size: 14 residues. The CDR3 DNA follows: TGTGCCAGCAGCCAAGTATCCATGAACACTGAAGCTTTCTTT. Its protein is CASSQVSMNTEAFF.

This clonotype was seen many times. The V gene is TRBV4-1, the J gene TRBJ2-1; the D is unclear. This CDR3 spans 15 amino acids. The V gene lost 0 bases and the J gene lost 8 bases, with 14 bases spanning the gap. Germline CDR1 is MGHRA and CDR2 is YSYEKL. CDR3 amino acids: CASSQEPDLYYEQFF. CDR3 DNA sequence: TGCGCCAGCAGCCAAGAGCCAGATTTATACTATGAGCAGTTCTTC.

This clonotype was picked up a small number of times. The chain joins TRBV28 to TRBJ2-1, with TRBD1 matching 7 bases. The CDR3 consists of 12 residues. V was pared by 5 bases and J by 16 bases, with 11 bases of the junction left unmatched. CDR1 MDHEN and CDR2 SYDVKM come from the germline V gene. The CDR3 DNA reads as TGTGCCAGCAGTCCCCTGAGGGGGCTTCGATTCTTC. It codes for CASSPLRGLRFF.

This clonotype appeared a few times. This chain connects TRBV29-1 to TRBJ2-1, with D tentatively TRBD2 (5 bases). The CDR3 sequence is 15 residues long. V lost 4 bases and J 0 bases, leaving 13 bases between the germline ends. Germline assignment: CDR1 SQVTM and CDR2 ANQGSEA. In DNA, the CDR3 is TGCAGCGTTGGCCCGGGCGGACTCTCCTACAATGAGCAGTTCTTC. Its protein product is CSVGPGGLSYNEQFF.

CDR3 residues: CASSLFGGRYNEQFF. DNA of the CDR3: TGTGCCAGCAGTTTATTCGGGGGGCGATACAATGAGCAGTTCTTC. The V call is TRBV28, the J call TRBJ2-1; TRBD2 might be the D (7 bases). Germline lookup yields CDR1 MDHEN and CDR2 SYDVKM. The CDR3 has 15 residues. The ends were cut back, 1 base at V and 4 bases at J, with 11 bases in the middle.

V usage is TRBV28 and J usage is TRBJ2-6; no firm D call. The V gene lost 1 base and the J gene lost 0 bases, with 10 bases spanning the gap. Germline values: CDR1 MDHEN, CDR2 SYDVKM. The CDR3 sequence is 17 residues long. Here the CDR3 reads CASSLSGFDSGANVLTF. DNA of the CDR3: TGTGCCAGCAGTTTATCCGGCTTCGACTCTGGGGCCAACGTCCTGACTTTC.

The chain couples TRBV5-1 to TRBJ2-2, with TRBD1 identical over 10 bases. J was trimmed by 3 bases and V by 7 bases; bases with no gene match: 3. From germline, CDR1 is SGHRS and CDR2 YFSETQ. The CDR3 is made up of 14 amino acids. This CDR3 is CASSGQGYTGELFF. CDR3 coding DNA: TGCGCCAGCTCGGGACAGGGGTACACCGGGGAGCTGTTTTTT.

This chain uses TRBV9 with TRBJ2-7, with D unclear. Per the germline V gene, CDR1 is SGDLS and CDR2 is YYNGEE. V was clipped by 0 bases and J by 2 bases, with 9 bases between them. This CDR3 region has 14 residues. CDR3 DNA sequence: TGTGCCAGCAGCGTAGCCCCCCCACCCTACGAGCAGTACTTC. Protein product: CASSVAPPPYEQYF. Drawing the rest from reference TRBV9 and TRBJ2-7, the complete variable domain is DSGVTQTPKHLITATGQRVTLRCSPRSGDLSVYWYQQSLDQGLQFLIQYYNGEERAKGNILERFSAQQFPDLHSELNLSSLELGDSALYFCASSVAPPPYEQYFGPGTRLTVT.

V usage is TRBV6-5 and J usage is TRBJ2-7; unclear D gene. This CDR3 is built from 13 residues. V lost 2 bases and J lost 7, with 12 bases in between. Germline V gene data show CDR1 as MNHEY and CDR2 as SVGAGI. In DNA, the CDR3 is TGTGCCAGCAGTTACACTATCTCTGGTGAGCAGTACTTC. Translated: CASSYTISGEQYF.

CDR3 coding DNA: TGTGCCAGCAGCCAAATGGCGGGGGCCTACAATGAGCAGTTCTTC. Translating it yields CASSQMAGAYNEQFF. The J gene is TRBJ2-1, the V gene TRBV3-1; 7 bases align to TRBD2. Trimming removed 2 bases from V and 2 bases from J; junction bases left unmatched: 3. Germline values: CDR1 LGHDT, CDR2 YNNKEL (reference sequence). There are 15 residues in the CDR3.

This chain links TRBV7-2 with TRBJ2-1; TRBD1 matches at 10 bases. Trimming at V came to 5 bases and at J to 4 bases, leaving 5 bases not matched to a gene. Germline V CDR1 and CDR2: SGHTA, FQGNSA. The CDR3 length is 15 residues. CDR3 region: CASSTDRGTYNEQFF. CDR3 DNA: TGTGCCAGCAGCACGGACAGGGGGACTTACAATGAGCAGTTCTTC.

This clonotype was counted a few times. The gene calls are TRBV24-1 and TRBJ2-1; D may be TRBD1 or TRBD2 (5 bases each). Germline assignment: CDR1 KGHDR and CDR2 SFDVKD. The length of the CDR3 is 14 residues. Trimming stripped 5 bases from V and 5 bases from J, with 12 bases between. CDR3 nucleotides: TGTGCCACCAGTGCGGGACCTAACAACAATGAGCAGTTCTTC. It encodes CATSAGPNNNEQFF.

The CDR3 region is CASSTLGRETQYF. In DNA form, the CDR3 reads TGTGCCAGCTCAACACTAGGGAGGGAGACCCAGTACTTC. The chain is built from TRBV18 and TRBJ2-5; a weak D match, TRBD2 (6 bases). This CDR3 comprises 13 residues. Trimming removed 5 bases from V and 5 bases from J, with 12 bases in between. Germline CDR1 and CDR2: KGHSH and LQKENI.

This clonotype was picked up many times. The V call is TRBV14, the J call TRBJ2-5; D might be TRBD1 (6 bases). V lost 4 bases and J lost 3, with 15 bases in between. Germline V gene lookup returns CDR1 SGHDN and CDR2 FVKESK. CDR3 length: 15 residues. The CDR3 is CASSRFQGLKETQYF. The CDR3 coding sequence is TGTGCCAGCAGCCGCTTTCAGGGGCTGAAAGAGACCCAGTACTTC. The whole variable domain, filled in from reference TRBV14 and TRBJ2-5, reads EAGVTQFPSHSVIEKGQTVTLRCDPISGHDNLYWYRRVMGKEIKFLLHFVKESKQDESGMPNNRFLAERTGGTYSTLKVQPAELEDSGVYFCASSRFQGLKETQYFGPGTRLLVL.

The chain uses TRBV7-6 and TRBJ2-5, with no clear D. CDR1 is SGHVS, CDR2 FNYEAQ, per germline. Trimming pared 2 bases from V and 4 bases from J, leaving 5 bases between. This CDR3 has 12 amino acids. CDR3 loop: CASSLWRETQYF. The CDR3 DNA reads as TGTGCCAGCAGCTTATGGAGAGAGACCCAGTACTTC.

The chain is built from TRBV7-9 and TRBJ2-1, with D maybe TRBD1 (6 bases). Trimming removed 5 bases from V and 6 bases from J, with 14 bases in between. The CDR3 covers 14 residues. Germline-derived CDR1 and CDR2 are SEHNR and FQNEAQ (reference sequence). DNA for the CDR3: TGTGCCAGCAGCCCTAGGGGGACCCCCAATGAGCAGTTCTTC. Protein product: CASSPRGTPNEQFF.

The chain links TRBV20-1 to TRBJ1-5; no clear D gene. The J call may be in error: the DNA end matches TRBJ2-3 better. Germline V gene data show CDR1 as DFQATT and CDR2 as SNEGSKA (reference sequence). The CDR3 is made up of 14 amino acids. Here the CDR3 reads CSARSRSGNQPQYF. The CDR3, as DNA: TGCAGTGCTAGAAGCCGGTCGGGCAATCAGCCCCAGTATTTT.

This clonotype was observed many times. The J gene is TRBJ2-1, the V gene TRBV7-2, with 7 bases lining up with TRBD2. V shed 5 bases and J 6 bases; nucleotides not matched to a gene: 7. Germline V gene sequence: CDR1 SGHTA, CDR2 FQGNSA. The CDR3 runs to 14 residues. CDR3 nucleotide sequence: TGTGCCAGCAGCCCCACAGCGGGAATCAATGAGCAGTTCTTC. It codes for CASSPTAGINEQFF.

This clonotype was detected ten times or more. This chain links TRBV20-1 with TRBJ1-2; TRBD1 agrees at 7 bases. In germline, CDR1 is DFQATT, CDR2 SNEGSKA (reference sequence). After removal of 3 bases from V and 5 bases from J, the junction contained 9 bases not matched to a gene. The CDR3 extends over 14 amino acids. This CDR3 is CSARGIQGKYGYTF. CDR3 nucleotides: TGCAGTGCTAGGGGAATACAGGGGAAATATGGCTACACCTTC.

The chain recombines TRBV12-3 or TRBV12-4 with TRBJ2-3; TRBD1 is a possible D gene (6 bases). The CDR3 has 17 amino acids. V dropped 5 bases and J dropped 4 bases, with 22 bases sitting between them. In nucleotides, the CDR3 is TGTGCCAGCAGTCCAGGGGCAGGGTTCCAAGTCCCAGATACGCAGTATTTT. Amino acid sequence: CASSPGAGFQVPDTQYF.

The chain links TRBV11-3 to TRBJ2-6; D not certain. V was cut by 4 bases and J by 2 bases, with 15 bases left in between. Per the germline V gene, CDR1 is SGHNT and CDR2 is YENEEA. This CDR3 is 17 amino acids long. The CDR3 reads CASSSSMARPGANVLTF. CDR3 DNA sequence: TGTGCCAGCAGCTCCTCGATGGCGCGTCCTGGGGCCAACGTCCTGACTTTC.

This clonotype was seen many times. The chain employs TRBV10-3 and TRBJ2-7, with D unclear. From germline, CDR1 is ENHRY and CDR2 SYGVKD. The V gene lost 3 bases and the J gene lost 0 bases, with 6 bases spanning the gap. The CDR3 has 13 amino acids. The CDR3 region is CAISDGSSYEQYF. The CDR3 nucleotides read TGTGCCATCAGTGATGGTAGCTCCTACGAGCAGTACTTC.

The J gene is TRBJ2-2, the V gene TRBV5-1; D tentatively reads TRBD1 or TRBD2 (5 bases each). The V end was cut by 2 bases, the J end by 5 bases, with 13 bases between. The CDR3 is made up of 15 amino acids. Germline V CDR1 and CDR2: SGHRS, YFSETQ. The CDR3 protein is CASSLLEGETGELFF. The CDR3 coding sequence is TGCGCCAGCAGCTTACTCGAAGGGGAGACCGGGGAGCTGTTTTTT.

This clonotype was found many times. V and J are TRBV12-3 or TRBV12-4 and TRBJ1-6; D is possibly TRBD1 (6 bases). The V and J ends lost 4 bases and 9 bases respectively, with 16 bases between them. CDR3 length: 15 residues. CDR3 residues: CASSSGVSGISPLHF. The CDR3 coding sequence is TGTGCCAGCAGTTCAGGGGTTTCTGGGATTTCACCCCTCCACTTT.

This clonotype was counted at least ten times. The CDR3 coding sequence is TGTGCCAGCAGTTTAGAACTAAACTATGGCTACACCTTC. This encodes CASSLELNYGYTF. This sequence joins TRBV12-3 or TRBV12-4 and TRBJ1-2; no reliable D call. V shed 1 base and J shed 2 bases, with 5 bases lying between them. This CDR3 spans 13 amino acids.